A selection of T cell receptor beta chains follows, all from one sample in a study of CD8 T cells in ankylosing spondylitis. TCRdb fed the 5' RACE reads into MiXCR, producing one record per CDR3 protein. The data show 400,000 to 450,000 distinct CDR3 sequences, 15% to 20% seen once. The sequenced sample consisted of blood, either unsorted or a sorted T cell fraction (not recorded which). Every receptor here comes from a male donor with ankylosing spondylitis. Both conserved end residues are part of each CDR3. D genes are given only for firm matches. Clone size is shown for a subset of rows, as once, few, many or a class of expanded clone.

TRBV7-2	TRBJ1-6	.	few	CASSSLGGGNSPLHF	TGTGCCAGCAGCTCCCTGGGAGGTGGGAATTCACCCCTCCACTTT
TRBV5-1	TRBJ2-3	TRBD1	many	CASSPRTGGTDTQYF	TGCGCCAGCAGCCCCCGGACAGGGGGCACAGATACGCAGTATTTT
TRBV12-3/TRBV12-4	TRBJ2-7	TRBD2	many	CASSYYSGGSYEQYF	TGTGCCAGCAGTTATTACTCGGGAGGGTCCTACGAGCAGTACTTC
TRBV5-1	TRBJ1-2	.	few	CASSAPDSYGYTF	TGCGCCAGCAGCGCGCCTGACAGCTATGGCTACACCTTC
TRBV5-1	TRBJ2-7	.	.	CASSFRGNYEQYF	TGCGCCAGCAGCTTCCGGGGGAACTACGAGCAGTACTTC
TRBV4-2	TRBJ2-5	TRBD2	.	CASSHLHGLAGEETQYF	TGTGCCAGCAGCCACTTACATGGACTAGCGGGAGAAGAGACCCAGTACTTC
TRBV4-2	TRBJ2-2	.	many	CASSQVTVGLDTGELFF	TGTGCCAGCAGCCAAGTTACGGTGGGACTCGACACCGGGGAGCTGTTTTTT
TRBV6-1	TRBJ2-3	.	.	CASSEDGSADTQYF	TGTGCCAGCAGTGAAGACGGGTCCGCAGATACGCAGTATTTT
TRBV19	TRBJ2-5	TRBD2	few	CASSVGFGRIQETQYF	TGTGCCAGTAGTGTCGGGTTCGGGAGGATTCAAGAGACCCAGTACTTC
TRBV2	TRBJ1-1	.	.	CASRRRAEAFF	TGTGCCAGCAGGCGGAGAGCTGAAGCTTTCTTT
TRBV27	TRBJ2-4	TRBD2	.	CASSAGTSGRRAKNIQYF	TGTGCCAGCAGTGCCGGGACTAGCGGGAGAAGAGCCAAAAACATTCAGTACTTC
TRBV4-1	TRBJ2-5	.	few	CASSQDRGGGPQETQYF	TGCGCCAGCAGCCAAGATCGGGGAGGGGGTCCTCAAGAGACCCAGTACTTC
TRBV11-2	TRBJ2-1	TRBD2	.	CASSSLAGGFYEQFF	TGTGCCAGCAGCTCCCTAGCGGGGGGATTTTATGAGCAGTTCTTC
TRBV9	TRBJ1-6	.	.	CASSRSQWVSPLHF	TGTGCCAGCAGCCGCTCCCAGTGGGTCTCACCCCTCCACTTT
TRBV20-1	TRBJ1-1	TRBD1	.	CSARPGQGVIKAFF	TGCAGTGCTAGACCGGGACAGGGGGTTATCAAAGCTTTCTTT
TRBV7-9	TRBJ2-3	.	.	CASSSSGADTQYF	TGTGCCAGCAGCTCCTCAGGGGCAGATACGCAGTATTTT
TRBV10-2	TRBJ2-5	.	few	CASSEGGFRETQYF	TGCGCCAGCAGTGAAGGGGGGTTCCGGGAGACCCAGTACTTC
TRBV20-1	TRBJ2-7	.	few	CSARDPEISSYEQYF	TGCAGTGCTAGAGATCCCGAAATTAGCTCCTACGAGCAGTACTTC
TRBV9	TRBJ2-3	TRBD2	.	CASSKRGVADTQYF	TGTGCCAGCAGCAAGCGGGGGGTGGCAGATACGCAGTATTTT
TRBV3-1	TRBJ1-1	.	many	CASSQGGSASRAFF	TGTGCCAGCAGCCAAGGGGGGAGTGCGAGCCGAGCTTTCTTT
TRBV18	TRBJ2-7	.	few	CASSRAGIGYEQYF	TGTGCCAGCTCACGGGCGGGGATCGGGTACGAGCAGTACTTC
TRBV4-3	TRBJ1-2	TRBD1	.	CASSQEFTGVGYGYTF	TGCGCCAGCAGCCAAGAATTTACAGGGGTTGGCTATGGCTACACCTTC
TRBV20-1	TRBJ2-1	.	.	CSAEGGLYNEQFF	TGCAGTGCTGAGGGGGGGCTATACAATGAGCAGTTCTTC
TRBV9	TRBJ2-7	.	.	CASSSRSGPGHEQYF	TGTGCCAGCAGCTCCCGGAGCGGGCCCGGCCACGAGCAGTACTTC
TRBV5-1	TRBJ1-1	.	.	CASSREPTEAFF	TGCGCCAGCAGTCGCGAGCCCACTGAAGCTTTCTTT
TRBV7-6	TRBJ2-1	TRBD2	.	CASSPRAGDYNEQFF	TGTGCCAGCAGCCCCCGAGCGGGAGACTACAATGAGCAGTTCTTC
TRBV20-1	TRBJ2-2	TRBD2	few	CSARGSGKTTNTGELFF	TGCAGTGCTAGAGGTAGCGGGAAAACTACGAACACCGGGGAGCTGTTTTTT
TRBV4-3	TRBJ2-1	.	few	CASSQDRSLEQFF	TGCGCCAGCAGCCAAGATCGCTCTTTGGAGCAGTTCTTC
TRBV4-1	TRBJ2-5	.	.	CASSQDRQYQETQYF	TGCGCCAGCAGCCAAGATCGACAGTACCAAGAGACCCAGTACTTC
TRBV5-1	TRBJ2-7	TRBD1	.	CASSLGQGRGEQYF	TGCGCCAGCAGCCTAGGACAGGGCCGCGGCGAGCAGTACTTC
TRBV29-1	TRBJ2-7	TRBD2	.	CSAESGTSGDEQYF	TGCAGCGCAGAATCCGGGACTAGCGGGGACGAGCAGTACTTC
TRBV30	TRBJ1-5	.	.	CAWSVKNQPQHF	TGTGCCTGGAGTGTCAAAAACCAGCCCCAGCATTTT
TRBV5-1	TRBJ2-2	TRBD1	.	CASSLPGGGTGELFF	TGCGCCAGCAGCTTACCAGGGGGCGGCACCGGGGAGCTGTTTTTT
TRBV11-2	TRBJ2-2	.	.	CASSLVVGASTGELFF	TGTGCCAGCAGCTTAGTTGTAGGGGCGAGCACCGGGGAGCTGTTTTTT
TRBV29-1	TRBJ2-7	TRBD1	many	CSVGQGNYEQYF	TGCAGCGTTGGACAGGGAAACTACGAGCAGTACTTC
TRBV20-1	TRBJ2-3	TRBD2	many	CSAWTSVTDTQYF	TGCAGTGCTTGGACTAGCGTCACAGATACGCAGTATTTT
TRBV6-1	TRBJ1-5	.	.	CASTIGGSSRQPQHF	TGTGCCAGCACCATCGGGGGCTCATCAAGGCAGCCCCAGCATTTT
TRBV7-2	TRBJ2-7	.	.	CASSSRGNHEQYF	TGTGCCAGCAGCTCCAGGGGTAACCACGAGCAGTACTTC
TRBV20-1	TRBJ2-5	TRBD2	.	CSARKWREGPRQETQYF	TGCAGTGCTAGAAAGTGGCGGGAGGGACCACGGCAAGAGACCCAGTACTTC
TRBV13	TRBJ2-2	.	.	CASSALVTGPSNTGELFF	TGTGCCAGCAGCGCGCTAGTGACAGGACCATCGAACACCGGGGAGCTGTTTTTT
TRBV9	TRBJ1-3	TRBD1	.	CASSPQGNSGNTIYF	TGTGCCAGCAGCCCACAGGGGAACTCTGGAAACACCATATATTTT
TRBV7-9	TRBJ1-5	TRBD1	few	CASSGQGWQPQHF	TGTGCCAGCAGCGGACAGGGCTGGCAGCCCCAGCATTTT
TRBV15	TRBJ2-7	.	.	CATSKGTPPYEQYF	TGTGCCACCAGCAAAGGGACTCCACCCTACGAGCAGTACTTC
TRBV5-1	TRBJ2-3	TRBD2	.	CASRLSLAGTDTQYF	TGCGCCAGCCGCTTAAGCCTAGCGGGGACAGATACGCAGTATTTT
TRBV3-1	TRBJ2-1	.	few	CASSHWGDEQFF	TGTGCCAGCAGCCACTGGGGTGATGAGCAGTTCTTC
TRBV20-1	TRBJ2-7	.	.	CSVRVTYEQYF	TGCAGTGTGAGGGTTACCTACGAGCAGTACTTC
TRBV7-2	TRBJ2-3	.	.	CASSLGDTSTDTQYF	TGTGCCAGCAGCTTGGGTGATACTAGCACAGATACGCAGTATTTT
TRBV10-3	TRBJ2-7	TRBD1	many	CAISPGQGAYEQYF	TGTGCCATCAGTCCGGGACAGGGGGCTTACGAGCAGTACTTC
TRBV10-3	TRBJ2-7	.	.	CAISDHSYEQYF	TGTGCCATCAGTGACCACTCCTACGAGCAGTACTTC